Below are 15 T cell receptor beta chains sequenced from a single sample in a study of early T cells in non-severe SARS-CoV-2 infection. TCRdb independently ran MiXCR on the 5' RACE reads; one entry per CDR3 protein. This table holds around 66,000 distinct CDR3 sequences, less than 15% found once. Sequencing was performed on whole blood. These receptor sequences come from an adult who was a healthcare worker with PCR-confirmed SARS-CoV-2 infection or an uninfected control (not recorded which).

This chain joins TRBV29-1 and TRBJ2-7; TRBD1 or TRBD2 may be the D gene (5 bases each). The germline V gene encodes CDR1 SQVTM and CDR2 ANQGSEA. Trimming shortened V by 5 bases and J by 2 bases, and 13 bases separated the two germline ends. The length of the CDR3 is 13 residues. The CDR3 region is CSVPRDGAYEQYF. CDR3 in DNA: TGCAGCGTTCCCCGGGACGGAGCCTACGAGCAGTACTTC.

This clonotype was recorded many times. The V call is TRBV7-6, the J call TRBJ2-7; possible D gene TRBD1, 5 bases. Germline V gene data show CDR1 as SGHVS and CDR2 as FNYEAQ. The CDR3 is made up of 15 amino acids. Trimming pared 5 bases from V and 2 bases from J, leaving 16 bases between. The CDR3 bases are TGTGCCAGCAGCCCTAGGGGCAGGGTACCCTACGAGCAGTACTTC. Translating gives CASSPRGRVPYEQYF.

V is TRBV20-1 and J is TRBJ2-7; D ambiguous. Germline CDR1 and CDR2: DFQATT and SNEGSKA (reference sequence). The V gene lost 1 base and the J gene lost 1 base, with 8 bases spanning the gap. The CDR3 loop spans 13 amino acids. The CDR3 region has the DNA TGCAGTGCTAGAGCAATCCAGTCCTACGAGCAGTACTTC. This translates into CSARAIQSYEQYF.

Here the CDR3 DNA reads TGCAGCGTTGAAGAGGATAGGGGGCGCGCAGAGACCCAGTACTTC. This translates into CSVEEDRGRAETQYF. The gene calls are TRBV29-1 and TRBJ2-5; 7 bases are a match to TRBD1. The CDR3 covers 15 residues. Trimming took 0 bases from V and 4 from J; bases not matched to a gene: 8. Germline loops: CDR1 SQVTM, CDR2 ANQGSEA.

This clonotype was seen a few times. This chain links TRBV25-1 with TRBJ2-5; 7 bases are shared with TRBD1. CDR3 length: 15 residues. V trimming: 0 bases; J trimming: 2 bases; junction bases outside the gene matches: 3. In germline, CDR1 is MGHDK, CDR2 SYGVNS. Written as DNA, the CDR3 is TGTGCCAGCAGTGAATATTTGGGACAGCAAGAGACCCAGTACTTC. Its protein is CASSEYLGQQETQYF.

The CDR3 reads CASSLSRDGNTIYF. CDR3 in DNA: TGTGCCAGCAGCTTATCCAGGGATGGAAACACCATATATTTT. The V call is TRBV11-1, the J call TRBJ1-3; possibly TRBD1 for D (5 bases). CDR1 and CDR2 (germline): SGHAT, FQDESV (reference sequence). The CDR3 consists of 14 residues. V gave up 2 bases and J gave up 3 bases, with 8 bases separating them. Filled out from reference TRBV11-1 and TRBJ1-3, the complete variable domain reads EAEVAQSPRYKITEKSQAVAFWCDPISGHATLYWYRQILGQGPELLVQFQDESVVDDSQLPKDRFSAERLKGVDSTLKIQPAELGDSAMYLCASSLSRDGNTIYFGEGSWLTVV.

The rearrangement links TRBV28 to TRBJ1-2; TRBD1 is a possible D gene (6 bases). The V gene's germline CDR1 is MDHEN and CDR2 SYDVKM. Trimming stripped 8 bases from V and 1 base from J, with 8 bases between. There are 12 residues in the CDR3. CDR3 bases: TGTGCCAGCGGGACAAATAACTATGGCTACACCTTC. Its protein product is CASGTNNYGYTF.

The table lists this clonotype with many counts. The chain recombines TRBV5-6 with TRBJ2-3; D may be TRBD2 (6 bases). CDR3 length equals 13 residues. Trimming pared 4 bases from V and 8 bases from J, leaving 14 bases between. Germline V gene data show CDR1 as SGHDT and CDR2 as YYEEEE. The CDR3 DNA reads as TGTGCCAGCAGCGCCGGGGGTTCCCGTACGCAGTATTTT. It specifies CASSAGGSRTQYF.

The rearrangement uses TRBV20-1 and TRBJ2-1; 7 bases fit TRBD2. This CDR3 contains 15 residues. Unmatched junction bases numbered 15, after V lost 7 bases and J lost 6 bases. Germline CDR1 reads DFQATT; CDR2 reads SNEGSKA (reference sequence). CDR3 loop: CSVTIGGGRFNEQFF. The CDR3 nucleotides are TGCAGTGTTACCATTGGGGGAGGGCGCTTCAATGAGCAGTTCTTC.

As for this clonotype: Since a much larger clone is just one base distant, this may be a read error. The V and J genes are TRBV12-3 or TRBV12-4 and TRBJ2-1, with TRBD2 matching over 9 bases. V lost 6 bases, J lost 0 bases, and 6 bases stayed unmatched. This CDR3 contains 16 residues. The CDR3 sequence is CASRPSGVLSYNEQFF. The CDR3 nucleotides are TGTGCCAGCAGACCTAGCGGGGTTCTCTCCTACAATGAGCAGTTCTTC.

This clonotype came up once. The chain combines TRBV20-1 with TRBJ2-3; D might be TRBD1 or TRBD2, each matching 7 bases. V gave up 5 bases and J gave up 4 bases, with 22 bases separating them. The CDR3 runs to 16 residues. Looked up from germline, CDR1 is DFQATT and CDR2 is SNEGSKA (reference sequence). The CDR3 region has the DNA TGCAGTGCTCACCCACTGGGCAGGGGGGGAGCAGATACGCAGTATTTT. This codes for CSAHPLGRGGADTQYF.

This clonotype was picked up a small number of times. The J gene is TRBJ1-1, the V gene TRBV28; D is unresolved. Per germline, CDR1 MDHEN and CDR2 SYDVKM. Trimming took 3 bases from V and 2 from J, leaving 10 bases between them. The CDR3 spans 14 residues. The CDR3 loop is CASSLAGSNTEAFF. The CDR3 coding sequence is TGTGCCAGCAGTTTGGCGGGATCCAACACTGAAGCTTTCTTT.

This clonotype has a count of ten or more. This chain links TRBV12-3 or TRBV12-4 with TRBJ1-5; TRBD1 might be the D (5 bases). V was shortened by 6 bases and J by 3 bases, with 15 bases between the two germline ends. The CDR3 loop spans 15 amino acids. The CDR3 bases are TGTGCCAGCAGACTCCGGGACGGAGACAATCAGCCCCAGCATTTT. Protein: CASRLRDGDNQPQHF.

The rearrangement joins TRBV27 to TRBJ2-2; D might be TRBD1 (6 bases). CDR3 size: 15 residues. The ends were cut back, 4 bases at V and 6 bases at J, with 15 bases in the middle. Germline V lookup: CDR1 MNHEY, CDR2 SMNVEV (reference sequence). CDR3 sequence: CASSSGQLGAGELFF. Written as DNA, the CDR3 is TGTGCCAGCAGTTCGGGACAATTAGGGGCCGGGGAGCTGTTTTTT.

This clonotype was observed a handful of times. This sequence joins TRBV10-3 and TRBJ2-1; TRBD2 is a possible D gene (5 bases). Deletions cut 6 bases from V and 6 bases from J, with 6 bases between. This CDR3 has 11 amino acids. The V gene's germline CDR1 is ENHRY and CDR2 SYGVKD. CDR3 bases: TGTGCCATCAGAGGGAGCAATGAGCAGTTCTTC. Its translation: CAIRGSNEQFF.